This T cell receptor (beta chain) was documented in a study of PD-1 blockade in classical Hodgkin lymphoma. The CDR3 contains 14 residues. Trimming took off 5 bases at V and 2 bases at J, with 12 bases between the two ends. Germline V gives CDR1 MDHEN, CDR2 SYDVKM. Relapse was seen in all patients after autologous stem cell transplantation, and brentuximab vedotin exposure was variable. Sequencing used immunoSEQ multiplex PCR; TCRdb keeps in-frame clones, though not all of them. This repertoire shows 40,000 to 60,000 clones, 73% found once; its top ten account for approximately 15%. The sequence was collected from a human donor with classical Hodgkin lymphoma. The chain employs TRBV28 and TRBJ1-2; D uncertain. The sample was peripheral blood mononuclear cells (PBMCs), taken before the second cycle of nivolumab. This CDR3 reads CASSPPGKNYGYTF. Written as DNA, the CDR3 is TGTGCCAGCAGTCCCCCCGGGAAGAACTATGGCTACACCTTC.